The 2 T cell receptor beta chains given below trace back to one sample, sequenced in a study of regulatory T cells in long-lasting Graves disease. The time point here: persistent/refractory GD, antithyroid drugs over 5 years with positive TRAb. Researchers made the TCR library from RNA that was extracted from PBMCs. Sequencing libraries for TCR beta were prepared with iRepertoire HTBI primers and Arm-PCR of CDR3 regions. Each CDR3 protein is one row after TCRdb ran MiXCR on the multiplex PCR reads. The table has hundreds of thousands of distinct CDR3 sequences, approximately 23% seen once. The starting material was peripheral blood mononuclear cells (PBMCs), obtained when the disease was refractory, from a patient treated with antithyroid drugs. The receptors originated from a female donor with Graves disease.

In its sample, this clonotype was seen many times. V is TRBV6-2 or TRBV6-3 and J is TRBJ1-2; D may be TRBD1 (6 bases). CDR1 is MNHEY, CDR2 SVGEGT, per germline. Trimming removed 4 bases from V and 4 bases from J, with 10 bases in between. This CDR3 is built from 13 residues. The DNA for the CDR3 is TGTGCCAGCAGTTCTACAGGGACCTATGGCTACACCTTC. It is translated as CASSSTGTYGYTF.

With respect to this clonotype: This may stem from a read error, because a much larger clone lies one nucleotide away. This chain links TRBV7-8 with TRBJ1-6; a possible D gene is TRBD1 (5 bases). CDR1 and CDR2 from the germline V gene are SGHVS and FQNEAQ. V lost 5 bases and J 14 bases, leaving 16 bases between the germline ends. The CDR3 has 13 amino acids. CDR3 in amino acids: CASSAETVNTLHF. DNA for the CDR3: TGTGCCAGCAGCGCGGAGACAGTTAACACCCTCCACTTT. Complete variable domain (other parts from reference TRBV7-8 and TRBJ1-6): GAGVSQSPRYKVAKRGQDVALRCDPISGHVSLFWYQQALGQGPEFLTYFQNEAQLDKSGLPSDRFFAERPEGSVSTLKIQRTQQEDSAVYLCASSAETVNTLHFGNGTRLTVT.